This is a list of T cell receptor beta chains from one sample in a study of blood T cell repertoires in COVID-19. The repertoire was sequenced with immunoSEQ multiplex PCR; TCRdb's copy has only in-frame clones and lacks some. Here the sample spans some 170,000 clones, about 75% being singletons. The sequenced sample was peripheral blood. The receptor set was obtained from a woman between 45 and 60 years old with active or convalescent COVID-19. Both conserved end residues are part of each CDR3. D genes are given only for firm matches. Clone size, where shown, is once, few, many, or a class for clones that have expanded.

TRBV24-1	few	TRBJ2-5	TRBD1	CATRDRVQETQYF	TGTGCCACCAGAGACAGGGTCCAAGAGACCCAGTACTTC
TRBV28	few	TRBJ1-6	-	CASSSPGENSPLHF	TGTGCCAGCAGCAGTCCGGGAGAGAATTCACCCCTCCACTTT
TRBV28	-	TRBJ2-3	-	CASLVTLGGTSTDTQYF	TGTGCCAGTCTAGTAACTTTGGGGGGAACTAGCACAGATACGCAGTATTTT
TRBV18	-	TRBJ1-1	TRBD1	CASSQGGRDTEAFF	TGTGCCAGCTCACAAGGGGGCAGGGACACTGAAGCTTTCTTT
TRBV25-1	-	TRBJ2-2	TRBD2	CASSGRGLRGGELFF	TGTGCCAGCAGTGGTCGGGGACTACGGGGCGGGGAGCTGTTTTTT
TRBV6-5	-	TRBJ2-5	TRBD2	CASSYSGTSGAETQYF	TGTGCCAGCAGTTACTCGGGGACTAGCGGGGCGGAGACCCAGTACTTC
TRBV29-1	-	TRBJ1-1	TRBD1	CSVQTGPGAEAFF	TGCAGCGTTCAGACAGGGCCCGGCGCTGAAGCTTTCTTT
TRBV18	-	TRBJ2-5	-	CASSPHPAGQETQYF	TGTGCCAGCTCACCCCACCCGGCGGGACAAGAGACCCAGTACTTC
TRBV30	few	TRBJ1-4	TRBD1	CAWKGRQGVQREKLFF	TGTGCCTGGAAGGGAAGGCAGGGGGTTCAGCGGGAAAAACTGTTTTTT
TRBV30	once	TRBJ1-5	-	CAWSPPGNQPQHF	TGTGCCTGGAGTCCCCCCGGCAATCAGCCCCAGCATTTT
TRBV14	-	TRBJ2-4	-	CASSQRVDIQYF	TGTGCCAGCAGCCAGAGGGTGGACATTCAGTACTTC
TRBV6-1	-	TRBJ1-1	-	CASSEAQQKNTEAFF	TGTGCCAGCAGTGAAGCCCAACAGAAGAACACTGAAGCTTTCTTT
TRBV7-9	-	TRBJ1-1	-	CASSLGQYTEAFF	TGTGCCAGCAGCTTGGGACAATACACTGAAGCTTTCTTT
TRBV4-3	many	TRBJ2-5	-	CASSQDTSRETQYF	TGCGCCAGCAGCCAAGATACTAGCCGGGAGACCCAGTACTTC
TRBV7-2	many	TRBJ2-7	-	CASSLVDEYEQYF	TGTGCCAGCAGCTTAGTAGATGAGTACGAGCAGTACTTC
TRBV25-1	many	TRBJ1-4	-	CASSTDSLHEKLFF	TGTGCCAGCAGCACGGACAGTCTACATGAAAAACTGTTTTTT
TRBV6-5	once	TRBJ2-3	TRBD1	CASTKLGQRTDTQYF	TGTGCCAGCACCAAGTTGGGACAGCGCACAGATACGCAGTATTTT
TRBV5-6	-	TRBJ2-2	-	CASSFPRGAPSSGELFF	TGTGCCAGCAGCTTCCCTCGGGGGGCCCCCTCGTCCGGGGAGCTGTTTTTT
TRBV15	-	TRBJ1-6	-	CATSRDPDRNNSPLHF	TGTGCCACCAGCAGAGATCCGGACAGAAATAATTCACCCCTCCACTTT
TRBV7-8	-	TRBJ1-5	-	CASSRVTGYSNQPQHF	TGTGCCAGCAGCCGAGTGACGGGATATAGCAATCAGCCCCAGCATTTT
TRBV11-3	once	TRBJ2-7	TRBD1	CASSLGDRGDEQYF	TGTGCCAGCAGCTTAGGAGACAGGGGAGACGAGCAGTACTTC
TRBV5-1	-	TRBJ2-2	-	CASSSTGTTGELFF	TGCGCCAGCAGCTCAACAGGGACCACCGGGGAGCTGTTTTTT
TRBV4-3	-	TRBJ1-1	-	CASSHLKPPLAEPEAFF	TGCGCCAGCAGCCACCTAAAACCCCCCCTTGCGGAGCCTGAAGCTTTCTTT
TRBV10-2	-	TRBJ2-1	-	CASSPLTSYNEQFF	TGCGCCAGCAGCCCACTTACTAGTTACAATGAGCAGTTCTTC
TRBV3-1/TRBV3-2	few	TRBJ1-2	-	CASSQRRGGGYGYTF	TGTGCCAGCAGCCAACGTAGGGGGGGCGGGTATGGCTACACCTTC
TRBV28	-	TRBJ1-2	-	CASSLAGSRGYTF	TGTGCCAGCAGTTTGGCGGGATCCCGGGGCTACACCTTC
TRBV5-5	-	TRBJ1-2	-	CASSLGGSSNYGYTF	TGTGCCAGCAGCTTGGGCGGAAGTTCTAACTATGGCTACACCTTC
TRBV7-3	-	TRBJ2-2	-	CASSLIGWGVPNTGELFF	TGTGCCAGCAGCTTAATTGGTTGGGGGGTTCCGAACACCGGGGAGCTGTTTTTT
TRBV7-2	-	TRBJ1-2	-	CASSWLTEGYTF	TGTGCCAGCAGCTGGCTAACGGAGGGCTACACCTTC
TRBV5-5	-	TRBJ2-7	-	CASSRQEYEQYF	TGTGCCAGCAGCCGACAGGAATACGAGCAGTACTTC
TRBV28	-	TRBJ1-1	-	CASSLSREGDTEAFF	TGTGCCAGCAGTTTATCCCGGGAGGGGGACACTGAAGCTTTCTTT
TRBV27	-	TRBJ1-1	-	CASSPWRNTEAFF	TGTGCCAGCAGCCCGTGGAGGAACACTGAAGCTTTCTTT
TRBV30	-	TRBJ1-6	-	CAWGVTRSSPLHF	TGTGCCTGGGGAGTTACTCGGAGTTCACCCCTCCACTTT
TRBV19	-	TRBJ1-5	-	CASSLGQSQPQHF	TGTGCCAGTAGCCTTGGACAGAGTCAGCCCCAGCATTTT